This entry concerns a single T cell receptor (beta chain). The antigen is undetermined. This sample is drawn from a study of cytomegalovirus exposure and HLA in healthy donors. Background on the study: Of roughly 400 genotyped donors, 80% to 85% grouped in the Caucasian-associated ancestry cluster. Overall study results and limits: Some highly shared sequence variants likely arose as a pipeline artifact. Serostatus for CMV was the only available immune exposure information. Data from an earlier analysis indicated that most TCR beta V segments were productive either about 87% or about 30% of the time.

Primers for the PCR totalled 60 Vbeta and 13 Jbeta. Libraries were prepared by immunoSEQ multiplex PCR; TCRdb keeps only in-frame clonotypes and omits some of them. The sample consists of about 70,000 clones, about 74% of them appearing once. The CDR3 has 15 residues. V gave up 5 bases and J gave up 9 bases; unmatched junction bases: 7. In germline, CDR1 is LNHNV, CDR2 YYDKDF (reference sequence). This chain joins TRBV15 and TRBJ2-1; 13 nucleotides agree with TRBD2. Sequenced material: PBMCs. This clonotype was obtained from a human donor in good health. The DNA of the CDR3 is TGTGCCACCAGCGGCGGGACTAGCGGGAAAGGTGAGCAGTTCTTC. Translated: CATSGGTSGKGEQFF.